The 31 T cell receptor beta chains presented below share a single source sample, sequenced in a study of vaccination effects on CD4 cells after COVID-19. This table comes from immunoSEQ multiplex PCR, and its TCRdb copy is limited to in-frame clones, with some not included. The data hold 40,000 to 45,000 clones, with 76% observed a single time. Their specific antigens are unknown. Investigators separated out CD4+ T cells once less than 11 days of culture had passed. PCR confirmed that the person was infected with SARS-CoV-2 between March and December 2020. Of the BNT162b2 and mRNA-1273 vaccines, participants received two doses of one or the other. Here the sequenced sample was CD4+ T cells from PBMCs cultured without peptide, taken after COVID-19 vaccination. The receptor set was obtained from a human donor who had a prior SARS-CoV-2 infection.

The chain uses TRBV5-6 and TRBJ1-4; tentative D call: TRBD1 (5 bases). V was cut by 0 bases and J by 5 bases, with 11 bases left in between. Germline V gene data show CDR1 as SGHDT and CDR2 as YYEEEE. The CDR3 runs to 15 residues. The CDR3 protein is CASSLVGRDNEKLFF. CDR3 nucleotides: TGTGCCAGCAGCTTGGTGGGCAGGGACAATGAAAAACTGTTTTTT.

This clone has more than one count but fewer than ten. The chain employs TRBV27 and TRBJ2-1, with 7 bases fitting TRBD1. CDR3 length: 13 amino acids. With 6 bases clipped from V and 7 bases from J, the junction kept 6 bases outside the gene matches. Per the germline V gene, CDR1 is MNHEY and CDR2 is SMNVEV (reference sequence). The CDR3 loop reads CASSRTGYNEQFF. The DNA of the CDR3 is TGTGCCAGCAGCCGGACAGGCTATAATGAGCAGTTCTTC.

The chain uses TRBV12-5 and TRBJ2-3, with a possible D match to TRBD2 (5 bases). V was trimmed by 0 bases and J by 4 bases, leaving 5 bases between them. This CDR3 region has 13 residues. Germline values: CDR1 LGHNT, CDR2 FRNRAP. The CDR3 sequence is CASGLVLADTQYF. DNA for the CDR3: TGTGCTAGTGGTTTGGTACTAGCAGATACGCAGTATTTT.

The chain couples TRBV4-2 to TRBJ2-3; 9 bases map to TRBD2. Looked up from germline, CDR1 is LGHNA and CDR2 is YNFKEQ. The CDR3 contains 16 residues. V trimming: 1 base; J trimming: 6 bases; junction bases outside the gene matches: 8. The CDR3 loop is CASSQGGLARRDTQYF. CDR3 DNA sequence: TGTGCCAGCAGCCAAGGGGGACTAGCCCGGAGGGATACGCAGTATTTT.

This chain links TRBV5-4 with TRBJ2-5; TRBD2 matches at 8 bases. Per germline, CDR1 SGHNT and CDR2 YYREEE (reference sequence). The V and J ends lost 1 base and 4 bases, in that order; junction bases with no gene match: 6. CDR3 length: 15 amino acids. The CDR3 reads CASSLRSRGGETQYF. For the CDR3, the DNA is TGTGCCAGCAGCTTGAGGAGCCGGGGGGGAGAGACCCAGTACTTC.

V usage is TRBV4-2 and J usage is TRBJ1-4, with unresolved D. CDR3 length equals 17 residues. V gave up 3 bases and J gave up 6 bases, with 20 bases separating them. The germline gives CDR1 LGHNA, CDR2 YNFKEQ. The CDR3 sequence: CASSQPPSSQRDEKLFF. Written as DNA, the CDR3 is TGTGCCAGCAGCCAGCCACCGTCCAGTCAGCGGGATGAAAAACTGTTTTTT.

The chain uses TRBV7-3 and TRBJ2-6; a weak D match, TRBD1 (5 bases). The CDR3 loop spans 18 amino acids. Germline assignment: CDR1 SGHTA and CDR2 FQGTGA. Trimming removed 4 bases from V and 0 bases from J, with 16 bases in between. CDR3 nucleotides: TGTGCCAGCAGCTCCGACAGTGGGGTTTTCTCTGGGGCCAACGTCCTGACTTTC. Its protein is CASSSDSGVFSGANVLTF.

CDR3 in DNA: TGCGCCAGCAGCTTGGTGTCGGGACAGGGGAGCCCCGGGGAGCTGTTTTTT. Its protein is CASSLVSGQGSPGELFF. The gene calls are TRBV5-1 and TRBJ2-2; 10 bases are shared with TRBD1. CDR3 size: 17 residues. Germline V gives CDR1 SGHRS, CDR2 YFSETQ. The V gene end was trimmed by 0 bases and the J gene end by 6 bases; junction bases not matched to a gene: 8.

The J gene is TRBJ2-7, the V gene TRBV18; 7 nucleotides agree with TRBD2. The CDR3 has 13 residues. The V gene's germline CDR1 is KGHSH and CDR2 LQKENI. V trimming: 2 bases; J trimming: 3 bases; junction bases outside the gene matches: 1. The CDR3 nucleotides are TGTGCCAGCTCACCAACTAGCGACTACGAGCAGTACTTC. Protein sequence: CASSPTSDYEQYF. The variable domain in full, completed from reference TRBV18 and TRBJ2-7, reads NAGVMQNPRHLVRRRGQEARLRCSPMKGHSHVYWYRQLPEEGLKFMVYLQKENIIDESGMPKERFSAEFPKEGPSILRIQQVVRGDSAAYFCASSPTSDYEQYFGPGTRLTVT.

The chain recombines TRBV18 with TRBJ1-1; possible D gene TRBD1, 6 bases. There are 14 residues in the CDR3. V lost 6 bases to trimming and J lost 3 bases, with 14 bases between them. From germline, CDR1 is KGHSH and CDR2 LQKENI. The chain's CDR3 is CASSITGKDTEAFF. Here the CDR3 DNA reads TGTGCCAGCTCTATCACAGGGAAGGACACTGAAGCTTTCTTT. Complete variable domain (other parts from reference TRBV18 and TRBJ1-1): NAGVMQNPRHLVRRRGQEARLRCSPMKGHSHVYWYRQLPEEGLKFMVYLQKENIIDESGMPKERFSAEFPKEGPSILRIQQVVRGDSAAYFCASSITGKDTEAFFGQGTRLTVV.

This CDR3 reads CASSLNWGLGETQYF. DNA for the CDR3: TGCGCCAGCAGCTTGAATTGGGGGTTAGGAGAGACCCAGTACTTC. The gene calls are TRBV5-1 and TRBJ2-5; D is perhaps TRBD1 or TRBD2 (5 bases each). Trimming removed 1 base at V and 4 bases at J, with 14 bases between. Germline CDR1 SGHRS, CDR2 YFSETQ. CDR3 length: 15 amino acids.

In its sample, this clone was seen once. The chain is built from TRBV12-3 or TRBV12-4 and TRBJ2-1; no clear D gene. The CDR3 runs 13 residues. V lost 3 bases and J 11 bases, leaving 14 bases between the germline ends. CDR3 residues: CASSFLDWGKQFF. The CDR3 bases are TGTGCCAGCAGTTTTCTAGACTGGGGTAAGCAGTTCTTC.

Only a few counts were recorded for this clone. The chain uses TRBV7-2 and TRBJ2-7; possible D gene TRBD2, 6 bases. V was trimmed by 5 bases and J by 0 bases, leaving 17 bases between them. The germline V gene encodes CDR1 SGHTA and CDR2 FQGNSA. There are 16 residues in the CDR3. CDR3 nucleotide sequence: TGTGCCAGCAGCCACGGGCTGGGGGGTTACTCCTACGAGCAGTACTTC. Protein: CASSHGLGGYSYEQYF.

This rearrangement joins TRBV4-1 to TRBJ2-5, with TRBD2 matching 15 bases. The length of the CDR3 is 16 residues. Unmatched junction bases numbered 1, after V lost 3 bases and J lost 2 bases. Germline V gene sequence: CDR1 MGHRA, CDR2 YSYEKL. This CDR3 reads CASSHGLAGGQETQYF. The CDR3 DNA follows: TGCGCCAGCAGCCACGGACTAGCGGGGGGGCAAGAGACCCAGTACTTC.

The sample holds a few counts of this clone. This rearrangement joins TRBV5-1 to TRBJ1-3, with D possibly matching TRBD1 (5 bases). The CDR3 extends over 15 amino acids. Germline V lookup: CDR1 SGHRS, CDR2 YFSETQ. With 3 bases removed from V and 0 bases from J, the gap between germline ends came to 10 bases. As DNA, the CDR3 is TGCGCCAGCAGCTCGGACACCGGCTCTGGAAACACCATATATTTT. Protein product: CASSSDTGSGNTIYF.

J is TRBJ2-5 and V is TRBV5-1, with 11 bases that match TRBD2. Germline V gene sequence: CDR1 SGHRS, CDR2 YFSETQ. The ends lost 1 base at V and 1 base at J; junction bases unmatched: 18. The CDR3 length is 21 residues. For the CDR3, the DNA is TGCGCCAGCAGCTTGCCCGAATGGTCTAGCGGGGGGCATAGTTCCCAAGAGACCCAGTACTTC. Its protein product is CASSLPEWSSGGHSSQETQYF.

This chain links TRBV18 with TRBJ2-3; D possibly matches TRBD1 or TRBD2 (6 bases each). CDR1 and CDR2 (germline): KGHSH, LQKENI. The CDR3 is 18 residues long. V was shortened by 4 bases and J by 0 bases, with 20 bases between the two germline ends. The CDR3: CASSLLAPGASSTDTQYF. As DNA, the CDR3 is TGTGCCAGCTCACTCCTGGCGCCGGGGGCAAGTAGCACAGATACGCAGTATTTT.

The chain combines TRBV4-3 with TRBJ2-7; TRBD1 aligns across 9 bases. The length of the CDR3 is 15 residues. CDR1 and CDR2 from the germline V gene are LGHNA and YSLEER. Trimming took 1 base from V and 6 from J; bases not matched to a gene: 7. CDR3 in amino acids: CASSQAAGQGREQYF. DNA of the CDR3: TGCGCCAGCAGCCAAGCTGCGGGACAGGGACGCGAGCAGTACTTC.

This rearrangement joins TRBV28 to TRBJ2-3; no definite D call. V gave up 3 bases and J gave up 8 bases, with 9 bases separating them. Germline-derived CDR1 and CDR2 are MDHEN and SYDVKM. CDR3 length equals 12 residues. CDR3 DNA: TGTGCCAGCAGTTTGTCCCCAGGTACGCAGTATTTT. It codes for CASSLSPGTQYF. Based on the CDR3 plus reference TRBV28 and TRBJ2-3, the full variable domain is DVKVTQSSRYLVKRTGEKVFLECVQDMDHENMFWYRQDPGLGLRLIYFSYDVKMKEKGDIPEGYSVSREKKERFSLILESASTNQTSMYLCASSLSPGTQYFGPGTRLTVL.

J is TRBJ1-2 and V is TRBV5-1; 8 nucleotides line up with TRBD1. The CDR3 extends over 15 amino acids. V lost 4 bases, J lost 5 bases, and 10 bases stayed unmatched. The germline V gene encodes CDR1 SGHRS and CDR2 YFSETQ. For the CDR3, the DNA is TGCGCCAGCAGCCCAGTCCCGGGACAGGAGTATGGCTACACCTTC. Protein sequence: CASSPVPGQEYGYTF.

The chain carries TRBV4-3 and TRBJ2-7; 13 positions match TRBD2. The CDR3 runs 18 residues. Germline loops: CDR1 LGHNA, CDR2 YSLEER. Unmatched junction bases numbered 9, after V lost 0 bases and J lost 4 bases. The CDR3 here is CASSQDLQRLAGGYEQYF. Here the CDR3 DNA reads TGCGCCAGCAGCCAAGACCTTCAGAGACTAGCGGGAGGATACGAGCAGTACTTC.

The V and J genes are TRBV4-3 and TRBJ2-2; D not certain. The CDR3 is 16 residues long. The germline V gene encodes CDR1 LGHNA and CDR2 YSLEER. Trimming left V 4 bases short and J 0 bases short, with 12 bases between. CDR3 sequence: CASSLRVPANTGELFF. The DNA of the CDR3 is TGCGCCAGCAGCCTCCGGGTCCCCGCGAACACCGGGGAGCTGTTTTTT.

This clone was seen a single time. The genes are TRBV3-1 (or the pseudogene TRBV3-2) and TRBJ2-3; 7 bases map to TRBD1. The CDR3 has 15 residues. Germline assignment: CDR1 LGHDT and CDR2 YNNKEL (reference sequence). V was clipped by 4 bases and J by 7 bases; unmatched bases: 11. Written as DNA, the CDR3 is TGTGCCAGCAGCCTAGTCCAGGGGGTAGAAAATACGCAGTATTTT. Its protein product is CASSLVQGVENTQYF.

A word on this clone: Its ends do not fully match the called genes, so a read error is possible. The CDR3: CASSPGARRTGVNEQFF. The CDR3 nucleotides are TGTGCTAGCAGCCCTGGGGCACGGAGGACAGGGGTCAATGAGCAGTTCTTC. This chain links TRBV7-7 with TRBJ2-1, with TRBD1 identical over 9 bases. Germline assignment: CDR1 SSHAT and CDR2 FNYEAQ (reference sequence). The CDR3 length is 17 residues.

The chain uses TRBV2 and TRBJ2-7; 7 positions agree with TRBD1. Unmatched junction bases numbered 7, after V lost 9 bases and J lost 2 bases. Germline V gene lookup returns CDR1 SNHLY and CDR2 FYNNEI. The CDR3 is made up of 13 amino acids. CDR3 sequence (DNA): TGTGCCAGTAACAGGGGCGTCACCTACGAGCAGTACTTC. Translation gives CASNRGVTYEQYF.

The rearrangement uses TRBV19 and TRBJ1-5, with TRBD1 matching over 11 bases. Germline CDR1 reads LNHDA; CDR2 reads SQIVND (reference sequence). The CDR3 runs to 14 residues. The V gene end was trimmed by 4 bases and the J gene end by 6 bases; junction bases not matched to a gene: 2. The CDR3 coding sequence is TGTGCCAGTAGTAGGACAGGGGGCTTTCAGCCCCAGCATTTT. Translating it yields CASSRTGGFQPQHF.

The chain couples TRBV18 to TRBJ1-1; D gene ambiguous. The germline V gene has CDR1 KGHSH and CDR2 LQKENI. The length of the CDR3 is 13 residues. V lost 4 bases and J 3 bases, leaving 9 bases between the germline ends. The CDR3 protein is CASSRGFDTEAFF. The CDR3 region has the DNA TGTGCCAGCTCACGCGGTTTCGACACTGAAGCTTTCTTT.

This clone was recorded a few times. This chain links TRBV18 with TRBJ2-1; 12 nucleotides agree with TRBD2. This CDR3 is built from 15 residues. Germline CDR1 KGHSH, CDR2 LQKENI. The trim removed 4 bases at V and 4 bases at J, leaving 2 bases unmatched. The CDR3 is CASSRGLAGYNEQFF. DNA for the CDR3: TGTGCCAGCTCACGAGGACTAGCGGGATACAATGAGCAGTTCTTC.

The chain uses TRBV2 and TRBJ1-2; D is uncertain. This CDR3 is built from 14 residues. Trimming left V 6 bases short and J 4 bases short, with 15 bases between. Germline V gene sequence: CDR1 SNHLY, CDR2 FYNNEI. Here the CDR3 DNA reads TGTGCCAGCAGGTTCACGGTGGCGGGCTATGGCTACACCTTC. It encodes CASRFTVAGYGYTF.

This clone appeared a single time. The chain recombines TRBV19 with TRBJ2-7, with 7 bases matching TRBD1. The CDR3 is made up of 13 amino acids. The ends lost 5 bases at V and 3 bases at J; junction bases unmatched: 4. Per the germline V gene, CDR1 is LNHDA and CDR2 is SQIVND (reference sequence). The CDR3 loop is CASSFRTGYEQYF. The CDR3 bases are TGTGCCAGTAGTTTTCGGACAGGCTACGAGCAGTACTTC.

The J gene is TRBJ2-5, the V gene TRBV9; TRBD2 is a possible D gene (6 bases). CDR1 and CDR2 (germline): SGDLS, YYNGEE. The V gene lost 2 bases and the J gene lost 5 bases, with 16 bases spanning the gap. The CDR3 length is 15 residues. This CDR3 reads CASSVRGFWGETQYF. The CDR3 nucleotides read TGTGCCAGCAGCGTCCGGGGGTTTTGGGGGGAGACCCAGTACTTC.